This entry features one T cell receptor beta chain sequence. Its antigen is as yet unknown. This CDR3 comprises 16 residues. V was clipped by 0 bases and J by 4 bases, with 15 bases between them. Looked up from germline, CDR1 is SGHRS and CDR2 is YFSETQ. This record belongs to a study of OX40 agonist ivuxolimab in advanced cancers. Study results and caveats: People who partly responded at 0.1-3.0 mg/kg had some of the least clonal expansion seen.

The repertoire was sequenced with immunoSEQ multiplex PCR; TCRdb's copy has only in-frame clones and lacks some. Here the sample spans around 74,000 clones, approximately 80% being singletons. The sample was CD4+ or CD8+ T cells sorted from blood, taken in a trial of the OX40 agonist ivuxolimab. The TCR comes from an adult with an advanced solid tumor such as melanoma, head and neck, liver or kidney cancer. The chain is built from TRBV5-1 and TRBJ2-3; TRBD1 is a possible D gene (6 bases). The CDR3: CASSLGSSGAADTQYF. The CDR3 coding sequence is TGCGCCAGCAGCTTGGGGTCTTCAGGGGCGGCAGATACGCAGTATTTT.